These T cell receptor beta chains were read from a single sample in a study of radiotherapy plus CTLA-4 blockade in lung cancer. The table came from immunoSEQ multiplex PCR; TCRdb's copy has only in-frame clones and leaves some out. The sample consists of 35,000 or so clones, around 85% of them appearing once. The input for sequencing was peripheral blood, taken from a patient treated with radiotherapy plus ipilimumab. These receptors all come from a human donor with non-small cell lung cancer who had stable disease on radiotherapy plus ipilimumab. CDR3s include the opening cysteine and the closing phenylalanine or tryptophan. The order of the fields is clone size, J gene, V gene, CDR3 protein. Clone size, where shown, is once, few, many, or a class for clones that have expanded.

few,TRBJ2-1,TRBV7-2,CASTSAGLAGVDEQFF
NA,TRBJ2-3,TRBV6-4,CASSDSGGSDTQYF
few,TRBJ1-5,TRBV12-1,CASSPDRGGNQPQHF
NA,TRBJ2-7,TRBV7-2,CASSLNRGGYEQYF
NA,TRBJ1-5,TRBV19,CASSNRVSNQPQHF
NA,TRBJ1-1,TRBV6-1,CASSEGRGRGFTTEAFF
NA,TRBJ2-7,TRBV7-6,CASSLEGTSGRAAYEQYF
NA,TRBJ2-3,TRBV27,CASSNGEVFTDTQYF
NA,TRBJ2-7,TRBV19,CASSALARSYEQYF
NA,TRBJ2-1,TRBV10-3,CAISESPSGYNEQFF
NA,TRBJ2-2,TRBV7-8,CVLTGRFGGELFF
NA,TRBJ2-2,TRBV9,CASSVDLTGAGELFF
few,TRBJ2-1,TRBV7-8,CASSSLTGSSYNEQFF
NA,TRBJ2-1,TRBV7-9,CASSFRGSSYNEQFF
NA,TRBJ2-2,TRBV19,CASRSPGDPTSTGELFF
NA,TRBJ2-6,TRBV6-1,CASGGEGEGSGANVLTF
NA,TRBJ2-2,TRBV10-3,CAISDWDRRNTGELFF
few,TRBJ2-1,TRBV9,CASSAAGLAANEQFF
NA,TRBJ1-1,TRBV28,CASSLRARTEAFF
NA,TRBJ1-1,TRBV5-6,CASSFGTGGTEAFF
NA,TRBJ1-5,TRBV2,CASSLDRVNQPQHF
NA,TRBJ1-5,TRBV11-2,CASSWGTGSNQPQHF
NA,TRBJ1-6,TRBV28,CASSQGQGNSPLHF
NA,TRBJ1-5,TRBV5-1,CASSIGQNQPQHF
NA,TRBJ2-1,TRBV7-9,CASNYGSPGNEQFF
NA,TRBJ2-3,TRBV5-6,CASSPDRNTQYF
NA,TRBJ2-5,TRBV28,CASSLSGRGETQYF
NA,TRBJ2-7,TRBV19,CASSIAGSAGYEQYF
NA,TRBJ2-7,TRBV9,CASSVDQGAGYEQYF
NA,TRBJ2-3,TRBV5-1,CASSTGLIGLAMSLGTDTQYF
NA,NA,TRBV28,CASSPLLGRESYEQYF
NA,TRBJ2-7,TRBV5-1,CASSLEGVGSYEQYF